This TCR beta chain was identified during a study of T-cell memory formation after mild COVID-19. This clonotype was detected only a few times. Germline V gene lookup returns CDR1 SGHKS and CDR2 YYEKEE (reference sequence). This CDR3 is built from 14 residues. With 0 bases clipped from V and 6 bases from J, the junction kept 4 bases outside the gene matches. MiXCR, run by TCRdb on the 5' RACE reads, gives a single entry per CDR3 protein. The sample includes under 150,000 distinct CDR3 sequences, 16% of them seen just once. The TCR originated in an adult woman who had mild COVID-19 (a few samples of this study predate the infection). Cell type and time point are not known. The specimen was PBMCs or a T cell subset sorted from them (not recorded which). This chain connects TRBV5-5 to TRBJ2-7, with TRBD1 matching 9 bases. This CDR3 is CASSLDRGLGEQYF. The CDR3 DNA reads TGTGCCAGCAGCTTGGACAGGGGGCTGGGCGAGCAGTACTTC. The full variable domain, rest sourced from reference TRBV5-5 and TRBJ2-7, is DAGVTQSPTHLIKTRGQQVTLRCSPISGHKSVSWYQQVLGQGPQFIFQYYEKEERGRGNFPDRFSARQFPNYSSELNVNALLLGDSALYLCASSLDRGLGEQYFGPGTRLTVT.